This record concerns one T cell receptor (beta chain) sequence. Its specificity is unknown. V lost 4 bases to trimming and J lost 0 bases, with 9 bases between them. The germline gives CDR1 SEHNR, CDR2 FQNEAQ (reference sequence). The CDR3 covers 15 residues. The donors, all healthy, were Caucasians living in Russia, aged about 6 to 90. The sample comes from a study of blood T cells in healthy people across ages. Notes on the study in general: Percentage of naive T cells showed a strong correlation with TCR beta diversity.

Sample-barcoded 5' priming and a J-beta primer mix drove a second PCR of roughly 6 to 12 cycles. All cDNA molecules were each tagged by a template-switch adaptor with 12 random nucleotides. Using its own MiXCR run on the 5' RACE reads, TCRdb lists one record per CDR3 protein. The table records more than 550,000 distinct CDR3 sequences, about 20% of them present only once. V is TRBV7-9 and J is TRBJ1-4; D is ambiguous. The TCR comes from an older man in good health. The sequenced sample was blood. As DNA, the CDR3 is TGTGCCAGCAGCTCTCCGGTCGCAACTAATGAAAAACTGTTTTTT. Translating it yields CASSSPVATNEKLFF.